This TCR beta chain was retrieved from a study of cytomegalovirus exposure and HLA in healthy donors. The ends lost 2 bases at V and 4 bases at J; junction bases unmatched: 5. CDR3 length equals 14 residues. Per germline, CDR1 SGHRS and CDR2 YFSETQ. Use of 60 Vbeta and 13 Jbeta primers characterized the PCR. Libraries were prepared by immunoSEQ multiplex PCR; TCRdb keeps only in-frame clonotypes and omits some of them. The data hold roughly 140,000 clones, with less than 90% observed a single time. The source material was PBMCs. The receptor's source is a boy aged 2-15 years in good health and CMV-seronegative. The rearrangement links TRBV5-1 to TRBJ1-2, with 7 bases identical to TRBD1. CDR3 in DNA: TGCGCCAGCAGCTTTGGCCAGGGGGGCTATGGCTACACCTTC. Protein product: CASSFGQGGYGYTF.